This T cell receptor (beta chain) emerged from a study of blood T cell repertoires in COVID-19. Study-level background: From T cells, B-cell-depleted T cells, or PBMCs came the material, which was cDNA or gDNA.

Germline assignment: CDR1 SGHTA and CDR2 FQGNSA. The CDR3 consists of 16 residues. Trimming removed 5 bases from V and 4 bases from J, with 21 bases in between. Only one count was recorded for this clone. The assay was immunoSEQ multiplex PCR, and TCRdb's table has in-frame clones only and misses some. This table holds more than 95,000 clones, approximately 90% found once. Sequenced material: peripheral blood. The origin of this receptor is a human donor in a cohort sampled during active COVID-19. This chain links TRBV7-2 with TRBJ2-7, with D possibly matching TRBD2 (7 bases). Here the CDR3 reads CASSPYRGGARYEQYF. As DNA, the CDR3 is TGTGCCAGCAGCCCATATAGAGGGGGGGCCAGGTACGAGCAGTACTTC.